The clone carrying this TCR beta chain was detected once. These data belong to a study of blood T cell repertoires in COVID-19. Trimming cost V 6 bases and J 8 bases, with 13 bases left between them. This CDR3 has 13 residues. The V gene's germline CDR1 is SNHLY and CDR2 FYNNEI. Authors' data handling: Reference gene primer amplification gave estimated nucleated cell counts. The protocol was immunoSEQ multiplex PCR, while the TCRdb copy is restricted to in-frame clones and leaves out a portion. The V and J calls and the clone size are those of that table, but D and trimming were determined from the DNA. Found here are 160,000 or so clones, about nine tenths of them singletons; the top ten hold under 5%.

The chain has TRBV2 and TRBJ1-4; D perhaps matches TRBD1 (6 bases). Specimen: peripheral blood. This sequence originates from a woman aged 60 to 75 who had recovered from COVID-19. DNA for the CDR3: TGTGCCAGCAGCCAACAGGGAGAGGAAAAACTGTTTTTT. Encoded protein: CASSQQGEEKLFF.